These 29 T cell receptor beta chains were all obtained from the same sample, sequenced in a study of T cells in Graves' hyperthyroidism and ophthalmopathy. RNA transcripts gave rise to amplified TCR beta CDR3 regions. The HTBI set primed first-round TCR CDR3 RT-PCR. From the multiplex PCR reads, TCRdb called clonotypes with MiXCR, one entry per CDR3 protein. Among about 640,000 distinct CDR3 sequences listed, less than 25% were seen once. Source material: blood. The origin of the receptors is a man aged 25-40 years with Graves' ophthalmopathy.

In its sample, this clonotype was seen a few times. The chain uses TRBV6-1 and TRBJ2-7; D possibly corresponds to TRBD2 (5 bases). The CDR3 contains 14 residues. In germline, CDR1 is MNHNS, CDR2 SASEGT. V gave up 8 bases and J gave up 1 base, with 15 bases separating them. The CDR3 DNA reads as TGTGCCAGCGAGCGGAGGAGCCTTTCCTACGAGCAGTACTTC. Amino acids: CASERRSLSYEQYF.

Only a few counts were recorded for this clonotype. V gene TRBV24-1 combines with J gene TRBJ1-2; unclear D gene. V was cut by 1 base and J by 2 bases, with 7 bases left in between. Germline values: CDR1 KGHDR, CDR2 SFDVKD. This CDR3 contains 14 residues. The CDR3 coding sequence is TGTGCCACCAGTGATTTAGGGCAGAACTATGGCTACACCTTC. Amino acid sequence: CATSDLGQNYGYTF.

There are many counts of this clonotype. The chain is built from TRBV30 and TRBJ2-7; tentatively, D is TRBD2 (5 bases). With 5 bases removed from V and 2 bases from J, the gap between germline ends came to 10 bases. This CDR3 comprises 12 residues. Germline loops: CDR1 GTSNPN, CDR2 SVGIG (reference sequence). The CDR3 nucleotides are TGTGCCTGGGGAGGAATAGCCTACGAGCAGTACTTC. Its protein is CAWGGIAYEQYF.

The CDR3 loop is CASSSRMDYGYTF. The CDR3 nucleotides read TGTGCCAGCAGCTCGAGAATGGACTATGGCTACACCTTC. This rearrangement joins TRBV5-8 to TRBJ1-2; D unclear. The CDR3 contains 13 residues. Germline lookup yields CDR1 SGHTS and CDR2 YDEGEE. Trimming took 3 bases from V and 3 from J, leaving 9 bases between them.

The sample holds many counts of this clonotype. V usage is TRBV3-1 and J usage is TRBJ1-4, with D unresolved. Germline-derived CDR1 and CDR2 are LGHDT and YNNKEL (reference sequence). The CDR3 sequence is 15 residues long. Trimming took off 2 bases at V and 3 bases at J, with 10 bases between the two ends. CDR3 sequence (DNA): TGTGCCAGCAGCCAACTTGGTGTGGCTAATGAAAAACTGTTTTTT. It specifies CASSQLGVANEKLFF.

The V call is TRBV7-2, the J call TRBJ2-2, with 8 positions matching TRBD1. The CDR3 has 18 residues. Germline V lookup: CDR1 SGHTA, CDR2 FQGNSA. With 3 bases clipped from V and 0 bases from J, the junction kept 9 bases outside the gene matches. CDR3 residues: CASSLDYVDRANTGELFF. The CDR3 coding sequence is TGTGCCAGCAGCTTGGATTACGTGGACAGGGCGAACACCGGGGAGCTGTTTTTT.

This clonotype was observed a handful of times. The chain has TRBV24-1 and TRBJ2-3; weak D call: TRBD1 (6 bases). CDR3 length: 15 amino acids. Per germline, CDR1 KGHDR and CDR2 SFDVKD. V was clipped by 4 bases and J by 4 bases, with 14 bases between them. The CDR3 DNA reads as TGTGCCACCAGTGACCGCGGACAGTCCCCAGATACGCAGTATTTT. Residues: CATSDRGQSPDTQYF.

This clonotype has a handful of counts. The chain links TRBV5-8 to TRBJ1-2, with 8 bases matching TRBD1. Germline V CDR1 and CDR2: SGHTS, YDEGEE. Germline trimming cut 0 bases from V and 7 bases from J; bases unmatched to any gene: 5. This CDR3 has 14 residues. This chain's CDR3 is CASSLASGGPGYTF. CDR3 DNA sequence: TGTGCCAGCAGCTTGGCCTCAGGGGGCCCTGGCTACACCTTC. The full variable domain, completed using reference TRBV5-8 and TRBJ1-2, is EAGVTQSPTHLIKTRGQQATLRCSPISGHTSVYWYQQALGLGLQFLLWYDEGEERNRGNFPPRFSGRQFPNYSSELNVNALELEDSALYLCASSLASGGPGYTFGSGTRLTVV.

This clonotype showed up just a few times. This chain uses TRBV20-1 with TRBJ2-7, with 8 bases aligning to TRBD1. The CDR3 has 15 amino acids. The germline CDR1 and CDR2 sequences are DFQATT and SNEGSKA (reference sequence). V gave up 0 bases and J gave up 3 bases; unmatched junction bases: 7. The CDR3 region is CSARERDRPLYEQYF. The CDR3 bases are TGCAGTGCTAGAGAACGGGACAGGCCCCTCTACGAGCAGTACTTC.

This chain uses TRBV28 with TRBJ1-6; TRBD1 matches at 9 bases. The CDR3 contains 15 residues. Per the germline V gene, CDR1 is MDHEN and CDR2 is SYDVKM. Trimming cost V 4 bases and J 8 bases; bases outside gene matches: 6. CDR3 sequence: CASSSSTGGHSPLHF. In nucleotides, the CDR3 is TGTGCCAGCAGTTCATCCACAGGGGGCCATTCACCCCTCCACTTT.

The CDR3 nucleotides are TGTGCCTGGAGTGTCCGGACAGGGGGTTTCAATCAGCCCCAGCATTTT. Translation: CAWSVRTGGFNQPQHF. The chain uses TRBV30 and TRBJ1-5, with TRBD1 matching 10 bases. The ends lost 0 bases at V and 3 bases at J; junction bases unmatched: 5. Germline V gene sequence: CDR1 GTSNPN, CDR2 SVGIG (reference sequence). This CDR3 is 16 amino acids long. Full variable domain (outside the CDR3, taken from reference TRBV30 and TRBJ1-5): SQTIHQWPATLVQPVGSPLSLECTVEGTSNPNLYWYRQAAGRGLQLLFYSVGIGQISSEVPQNLSASRPQDRQFILSSKKLLLSDSGFYLCAWSVRTGGFNQPQHFGDGTRLSIL.

CDR3 coding DNA: TGCGCCAGCAGCTTGACGGGGTTCCGCTCCGAGCAGTACTTC. Protein sequence: CASSLTGFRSEQYF. J is TRBJ2-7 and V is TRBV5-1; D may be TRBD2 (5 bases). V was pared by 1 base and J by 6 bases, with 14 bases between. The CDR3 totals 14 residues. Germline assignment: CDR1 SGHRS and CDR2 YFSETQ.

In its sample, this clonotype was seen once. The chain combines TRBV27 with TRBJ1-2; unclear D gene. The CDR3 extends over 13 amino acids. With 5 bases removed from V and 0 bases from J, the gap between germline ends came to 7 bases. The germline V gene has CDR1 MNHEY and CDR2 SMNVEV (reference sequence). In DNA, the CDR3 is TGTGCCAGCAGTCCCTGGACTAACTATGGCTACACCTTC. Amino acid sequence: CASSPWTNYGYTF.

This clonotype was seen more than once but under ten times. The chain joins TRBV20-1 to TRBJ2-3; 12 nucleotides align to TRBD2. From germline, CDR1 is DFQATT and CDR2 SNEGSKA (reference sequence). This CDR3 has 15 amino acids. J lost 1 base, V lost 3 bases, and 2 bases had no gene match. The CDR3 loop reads CSARGLAGRTDTQYF. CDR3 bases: TGCAGTGCTAGGGGACTAGCGGGCCGCACAGATACGCAGTATTTT.

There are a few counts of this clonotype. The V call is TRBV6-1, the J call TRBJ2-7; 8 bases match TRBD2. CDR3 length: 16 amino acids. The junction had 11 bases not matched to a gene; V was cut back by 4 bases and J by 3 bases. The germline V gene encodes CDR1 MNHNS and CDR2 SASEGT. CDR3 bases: TGTGCCAGCAGTGTGTCCGGGCGGGAGGTCGGCTACGAGCAGTACTTC. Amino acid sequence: CASSVSGREVGYEQYF.

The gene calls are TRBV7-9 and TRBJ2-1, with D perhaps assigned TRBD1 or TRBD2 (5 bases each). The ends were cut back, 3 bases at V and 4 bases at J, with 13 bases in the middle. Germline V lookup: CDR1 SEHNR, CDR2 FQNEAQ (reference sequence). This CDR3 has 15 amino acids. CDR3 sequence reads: CASSFDRGGYNEQFF. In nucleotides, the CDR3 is TGTGCCAGCAGCTTCGACCGGGGCGGGTACAATGAGCAGTTCTTC.

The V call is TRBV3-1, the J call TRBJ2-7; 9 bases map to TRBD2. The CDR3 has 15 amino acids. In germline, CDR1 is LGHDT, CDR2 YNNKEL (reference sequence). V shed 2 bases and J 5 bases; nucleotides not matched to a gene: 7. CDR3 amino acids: CASSQSWTSVDEQYF. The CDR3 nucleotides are TGTGCCAGCAGCCAATCCTGGACTAGCGTCGACGAGCAGTACTTC.

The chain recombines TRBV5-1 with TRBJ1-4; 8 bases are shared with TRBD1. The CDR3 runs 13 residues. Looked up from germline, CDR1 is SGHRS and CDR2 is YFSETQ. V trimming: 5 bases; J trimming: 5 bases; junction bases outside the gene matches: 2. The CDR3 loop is CASRGQENEKLFF. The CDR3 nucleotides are TGCGCCAGCAGGGGACAGGAAAATGAAAAACTGTTTTTT.

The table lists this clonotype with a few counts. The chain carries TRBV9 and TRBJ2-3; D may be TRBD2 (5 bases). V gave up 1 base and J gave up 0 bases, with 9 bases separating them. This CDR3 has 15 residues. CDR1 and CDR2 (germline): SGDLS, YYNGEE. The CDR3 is CASSVYGISTDTQYF. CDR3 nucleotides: TGTGCCAGCAGCGTATACGGGATAAGCACAGATACGCAGTATTTT.

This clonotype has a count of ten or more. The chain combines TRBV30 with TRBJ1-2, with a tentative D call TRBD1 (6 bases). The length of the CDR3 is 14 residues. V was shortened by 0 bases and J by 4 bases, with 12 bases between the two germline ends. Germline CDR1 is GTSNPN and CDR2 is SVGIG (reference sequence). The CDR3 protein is CAWSVLQGIYGYTF. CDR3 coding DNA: TGTGCCTGGAGTGTACTACAGGGAATCTATGGCTACACCTTC.

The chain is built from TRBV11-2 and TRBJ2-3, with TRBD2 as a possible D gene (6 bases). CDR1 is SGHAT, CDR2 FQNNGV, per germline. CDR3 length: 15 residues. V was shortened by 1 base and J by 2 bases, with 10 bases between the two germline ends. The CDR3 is CASSLAGVATDTQYF. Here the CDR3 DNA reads TGTGCCAGCAGCTTAGCGGGAGTGGCCACAGATACGCAGTATTTT. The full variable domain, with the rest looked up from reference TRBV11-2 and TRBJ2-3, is EAGVAQSPRYKIIEKRQSVAFWCNPISGHATLYWYQQILGQGPKLLIQFQNNGVVDDSQLPKDRFSAERLKGVDSTLKIQPAKLEDSAVYLCASSLAGVATDTQYFGPGTRLTVL.

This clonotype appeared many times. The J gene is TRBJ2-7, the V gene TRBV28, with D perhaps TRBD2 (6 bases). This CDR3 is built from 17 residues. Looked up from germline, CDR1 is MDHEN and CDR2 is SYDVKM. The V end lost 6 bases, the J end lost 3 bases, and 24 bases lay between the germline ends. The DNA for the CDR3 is TGTGCCAGCAGGAACCCCCTCAGTAGCGGAGATTACTACGAGCAGTACTTC. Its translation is CASRNPLSSGDYYEQYF.

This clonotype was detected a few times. The CDR3 coding sequence is TGCAGTGCAACTACAGGGGGCAATCAGCCCCAGCATTTT. It translates to CSATTGGNQPQHF. V and J are TRBV20-1 and TRBJ1-5; 7 nucleotides align to TRBD1. CDR1 and CDR2 from the germline V gene are DFQATT and SNEGSKA (reference sequence). Trimming cost V 6 bases and J 2 bases; bases outside gene matches: 4. CDR3 length: 13 residues.

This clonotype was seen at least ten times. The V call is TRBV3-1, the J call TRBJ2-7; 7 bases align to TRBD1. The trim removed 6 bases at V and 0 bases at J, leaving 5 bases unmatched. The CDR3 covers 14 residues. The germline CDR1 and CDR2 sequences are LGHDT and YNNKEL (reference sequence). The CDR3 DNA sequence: TGTGCCAGCAGGAAGACAGGGAGCTCCTACGAGCAGTACTTC. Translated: CASRKTGSSYEQYF.

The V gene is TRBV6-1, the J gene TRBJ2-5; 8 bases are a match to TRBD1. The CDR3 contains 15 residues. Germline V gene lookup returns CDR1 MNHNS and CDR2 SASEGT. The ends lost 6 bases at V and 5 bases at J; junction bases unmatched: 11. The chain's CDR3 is CASSRTRTGRETQYF. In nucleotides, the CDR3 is TGTGCCAGCAGCCGCACCCGGACAGGGAGGGAGACCCAGTACTTC.

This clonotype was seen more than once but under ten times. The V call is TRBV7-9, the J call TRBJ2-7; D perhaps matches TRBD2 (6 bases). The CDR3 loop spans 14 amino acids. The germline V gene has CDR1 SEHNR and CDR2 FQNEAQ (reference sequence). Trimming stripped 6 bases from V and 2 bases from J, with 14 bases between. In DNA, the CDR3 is TGTGCCAGCAGTCCACAGGAGGGAACCTACGAGCAGTACTTC. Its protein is CASSPQEGTYEQYF.

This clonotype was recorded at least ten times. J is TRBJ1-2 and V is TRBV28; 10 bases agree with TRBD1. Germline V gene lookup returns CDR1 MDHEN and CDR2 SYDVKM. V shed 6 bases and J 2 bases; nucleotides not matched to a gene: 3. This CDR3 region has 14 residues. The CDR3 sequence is CASRTGGANYGYTF. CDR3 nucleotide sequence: TGTGCCAGCAGGACAGGGGGCGCAAACTATGGCTACACCTTC.

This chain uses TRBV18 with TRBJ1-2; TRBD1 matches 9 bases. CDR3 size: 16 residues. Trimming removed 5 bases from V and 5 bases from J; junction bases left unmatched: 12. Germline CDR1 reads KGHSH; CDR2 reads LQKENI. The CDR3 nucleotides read TGTGCCAGCTCATCAAGGGACAGGGTCAACTGGTATGGCTACACCTTC. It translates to CASSSRDRVNWYGYTF.

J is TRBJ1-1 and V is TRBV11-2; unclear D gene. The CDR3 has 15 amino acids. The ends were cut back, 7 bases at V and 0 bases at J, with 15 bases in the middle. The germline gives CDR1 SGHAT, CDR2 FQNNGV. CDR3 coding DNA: TGTGCCAGCACCTGGGGAGAGACTATGAACACTGAAGCTTTCTTT. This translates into CASTWGETMNTEAFF.